The rows below give T cell receptor beta chains drawn from one sample of a study of post-analysis software for immune sequencing data. One entry per CDR3 protein, called by TCRdb with MiXCR from the PCR reads. This sample has 400,000 to 500,000 distinct CDR3 sequences, with over 30% found just once. Sequenced material: blood. The receptors come from a girl aged 2-9 years with multiple sclerosis. Both conserved end residues are part of each CDR3. The order of the fields is J gene, V gene, D gene, clone size, CDR3 protein, CDR3 DNA. A D gene is named only where the DNA matches it firmly. The listing skips clone size in some rows; elsewhere it reads once, few, many or a size class.

TRBJ2-5	TRBV4-3	TRBD2	few	CASSQDWLAGQETQYF	TGCGCTAGCAGCCAAGATTGGCTAGCGGGACAAGAGACCCAGTACTTC
TRBJ2-7	TRBV5-1	.	.	CASSLEDTSYEQYF	TGCGCCAGCAGCTTGGAGGACACGTCCTACGAGCAGTACTTC
TRBJ2-5	TRBV12-3/TRBV12-4	TRBD1	few	CASNNRGSRGETQYF	TGTGCCAGCAACAACAGGGGGTCTAGAGGGGAGACCCAGTACTTC
TRBJ2-7	TRBV4-2	TRBD2	.	CASSQGLADSYEQYF	TGTGCCAGCAGCCAAGGACTAGCGGATTCCTACGAGCAGTACTTC
TRBJ1-2	TRBV29-1	.	.	CSVAQNYGYTF	TGCAGCGTTGCCCAGAACTATGGCTACACCTTC
TRBJ1-1	TRBV24-1	.	.	CATRGTGETEAFF	TGTGCCACCAGGGGGACGGGAGAAACTGAAGCTTTCTTT
TRBJ2-3	TRBV18	.	.	CASSPGSPTDTQYF	TGTGCCAGCTCACCTGGCTCCCCGACAGATACGCAGTATTTT
TRBJ1-5	TRBV28	.	.	CASSSSTTGGNQPQHF	TGTGCCAGCAGTTCCTCAACGACAGGAGGCAATCAGCCCCAGCATTTT
TRBJ2-7	TRBV6-2/TRBV6-3	.	.	CASSPQNSLDEQYF	TGTGCCAGCAGCCCTCAAAACTCTCTGGACGAGCAGTACTTC
TRBJ1-2	TRBV7-2	.	.	CASSPLGHHYGYTF	TGTGCCAGCAGCCCCTTGGGACACCACTATGGCTACACCTTC
TRBJ2-1	TRBV7-6	TRBD2	.	CASSLEAGVLDEQFF	TGTGCCAGCAGCTTAGAGGCGGGAGTTCTCGATGAGCAGTTCTTC
TRBJ2-1	TRBV10-3	TRBD1	.	CAPFTGDEQFF	TGTGCCCCTTTCACAGGGGATGAGCAGTTCTTC
TRBJ1-1	TRBV20-1	TRBD1	few	CSARDSGQGAIMNTEAFF	TGCAGTGCTAGAGATTCTGGACAGGGGGCTATCATGAACACTGAAGCTTTCTTT
TRBJ1-1	TRBV9	.	.	CASSGTDQVEAFF	TGTGCCAGCAGCGGTACAGACCAGGTGGAGGCTTTCTTT
TRBJ2-7	TRBV4-3	.	few	CASSQGDASYEQYF	TGCGCCAGCAGCCAAGGCGACGCTTCCTACGAGCAGTACTTC
TRBJ2-3	TRBV15	TRBD2	.	CATSRRGGITDTQYF	TGTGCCACCAGCAGACGGGGGGGGATCACAGATACGCAGTATTTT
TRBJ2-7	TRBV20-1	TRBD2	few	CSAGGLAGEQYF	TGCAGTGCTGGGGGACTAGCGGGCGAGCAGTACTTC
TRBJ2-1	TRBV20-1	.	.	CSARDLGNEQFF	TGCAGTGCTAGAGATTTGGGGAATGAGCAGTTCTTC
TRBJ2-1	TRBV4-3	.	.	CASSATSYEQFF	TGCGCCAGCAGCGCCACTAGCTATGAGCAGTTCTTC
TRBJ2-5	TRBV7-8	TRBD2	.	CASSLIASGSGETQYF	TGTGCCAGCAGCTTAATCGCTAGCGGGAGTGGGGAGACCCAGTACTTC
TRBJ2-6	TRBV29-1	.	.	CSVVRTGVGGANVLTF	TGCAGCGTTGTCCGGACGGGTGTTGGAGGGGCCAACGTCCTGACTTTC
TRBJ2-7	TRBV20-1	.	few	CSARDNSGHLAYEQYF	TGCAGTGCTAGAGATAATTCGGGACACTTAGCCTACGAGCAGTACTTC
TRBJ1-2	TRBV5-1	.	few	CAGSFSAGRLQGANYGYTF	TGCGCCGGCAGCTTTTCTGCCGGGAGATTACAGGGCGCTAACTATGGCTACACCTTC
TRBJ2-7	TRBV18	.	many	CASSPDSYEQYF	TGTGCCAGCTCACCGGACTCCTACGAGCAGTACTTC
TRBJ1-2	TRBV12-3/TRBV12-4	.	few	CASSLIGRTAGYTF	TGTGCCAGCAGTTTAATCGGCAGGACGGCAGGCTACACCTTC
TRBJ2-1	TRBV7-3	TRBD2	.	CASSTTAGEDEQFF	TGTGCCAGCAGCACAACGGCGGGAGAGGATGAGCAGTTCTTC
TRBJ2-5	TRBV2	.	.	CASRDIAVGQETQYF	TGTGCCAGCAGGGATATAGCGGTGGGTCAAGAGACCCAGTACTTC
TRBJ2-3	TRBV28	.	few	CASRAEGTDTQYF	TGTGCCAGCAGGGCCGAGGGTACAGATACGCAGTATTTT
TRBJ2-4	TRBV6-5	.	few	CASSYSGLAKNIQYF	TGTGCCAGCAGTTACTCGGGACTAGCCAAAAACATTCAGTACTTC
TRBJ2-6	TRBV5-1	TRBD1	.	CASSLTTGAGANVLTF	TGCGCCAGCAGCTTAACGACAGGGGCTGGGGCCAACGTCCTGACTTTC
TRBJ1-5	TRBV12-3/TRBV12-4	.	.	CASSMGDQPQHF	TGTGCCAGCAGCATGGGGGATCAGCCCCAGCATTTT
TRBJ2-3	TRBV12-3/TRBV12-4	.	.	CASSFSADGASTDTQYF	TGTGCCAGCAGTTTCTCGGCGGACGGAGCTAGCACAGATACGCAGTATTTT
TRBJ1-1	TRBV12-3/TRBV12-4	.	once	CASSLGAGTFF	TGTGCCAGCAGCCTGGGGGCAGGTACTTTCTTT
TRBJ2-5	TRBV12-3/TRBV12-4	TRBD2	few	CASIMGLAAAQETQYF	TGTGCCAGCATTATGGGACTAGCGGCCGCCCAAGAGACCCAGTACTTC
TRBJ2-6	TRBV6-1	TRBD1	.	CASSGGQPSGANVLTF	TGTGCCAGCAGTGGGGGACAGCCTTCTGGGGCCAACGTCCTGACTTTC
TRBJ1-5	TRBV12-3/TRBV12-4	.	few	CASSLDSRAASRHF	TGTGCCAGCAGTTTAGATTCCAGGGCGGCTTCCCGGCATTTT
TRBJ1-1	TRBV6-6	.	.	CASSYSFRIRAEAFF	TGTGCCAGCAGTTACTCATTCAGGATTAGGGCTGAAGCTTTCTTT
TRBJ2-7	TRBV7-2	.	few	CASSLTDNYEQYF	TGTGCCAGCAGCTTGACAGATAACTACGAGCAGTACTTC
TRBJ1-1	TRBV12-3/TRBV12-4	TRBD1	.	CASTPRDRKNTEAFF	TGTGCCAGCACCCCGAGGGACAGAAAGAACACTGAAGCTTTCTTT
TRBJ2-7	TRBV5-1	TRBD1	.	CASSSDGQGFNEQYF	TGCGCCAGCAGCTCCGACGGACAGGGTTTTAACGAGCAGTACTTC